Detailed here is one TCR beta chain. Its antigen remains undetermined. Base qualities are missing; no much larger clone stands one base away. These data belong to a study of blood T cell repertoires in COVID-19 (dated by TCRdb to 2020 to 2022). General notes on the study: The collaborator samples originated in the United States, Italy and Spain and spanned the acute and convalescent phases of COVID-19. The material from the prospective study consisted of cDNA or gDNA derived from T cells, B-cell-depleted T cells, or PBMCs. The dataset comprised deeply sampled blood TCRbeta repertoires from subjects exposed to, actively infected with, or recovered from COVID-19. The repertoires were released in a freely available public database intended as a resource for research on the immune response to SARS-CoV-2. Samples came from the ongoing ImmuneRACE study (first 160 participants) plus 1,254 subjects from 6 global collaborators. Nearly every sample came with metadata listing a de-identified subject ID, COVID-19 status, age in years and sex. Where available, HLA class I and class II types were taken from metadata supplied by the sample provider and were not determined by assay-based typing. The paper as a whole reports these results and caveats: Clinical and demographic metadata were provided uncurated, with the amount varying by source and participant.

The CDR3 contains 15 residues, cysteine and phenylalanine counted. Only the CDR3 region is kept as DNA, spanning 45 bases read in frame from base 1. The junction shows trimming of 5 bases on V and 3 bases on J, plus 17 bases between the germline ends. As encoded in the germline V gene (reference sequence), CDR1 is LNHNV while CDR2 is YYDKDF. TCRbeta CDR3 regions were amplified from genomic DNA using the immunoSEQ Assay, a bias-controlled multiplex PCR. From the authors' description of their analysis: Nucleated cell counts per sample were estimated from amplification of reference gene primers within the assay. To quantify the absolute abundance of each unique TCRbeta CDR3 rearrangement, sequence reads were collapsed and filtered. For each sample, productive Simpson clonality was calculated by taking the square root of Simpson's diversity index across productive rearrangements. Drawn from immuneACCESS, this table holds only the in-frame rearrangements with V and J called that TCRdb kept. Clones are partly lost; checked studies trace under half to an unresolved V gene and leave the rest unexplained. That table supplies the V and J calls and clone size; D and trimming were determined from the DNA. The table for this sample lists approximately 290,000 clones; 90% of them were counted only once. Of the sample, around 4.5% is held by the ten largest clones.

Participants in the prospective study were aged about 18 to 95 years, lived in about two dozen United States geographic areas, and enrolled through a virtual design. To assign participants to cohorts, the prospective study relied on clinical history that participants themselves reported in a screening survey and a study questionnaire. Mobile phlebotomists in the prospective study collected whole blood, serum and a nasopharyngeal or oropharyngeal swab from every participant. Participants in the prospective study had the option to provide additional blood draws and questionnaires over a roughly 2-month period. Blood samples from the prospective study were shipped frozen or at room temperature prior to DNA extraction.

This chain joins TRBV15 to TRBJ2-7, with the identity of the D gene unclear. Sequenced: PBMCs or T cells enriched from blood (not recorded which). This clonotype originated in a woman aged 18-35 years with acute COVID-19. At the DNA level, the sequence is TGTGCCACCAGCGCACTCAGCGCCACTTTCTACGAGCAGTACTTC. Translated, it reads CATSALSATFYEQYF. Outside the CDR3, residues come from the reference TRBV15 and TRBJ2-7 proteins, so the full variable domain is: DAMVIQNPRYQVTQFGKPVTLSCSQTLNHNVMYWYQQKSSQAPKLLFHYYDKDFNNEADTPDNFQSRRPNTSFCFLDIRSPGLGDTAMYLCATSALSATFYEQYFGPGTRLTVT.